This T cell receptor beta chain was captured in a study of early T cells in non-severe SARS-CoV-2 infection. Study conclusions and caveats: Missing private and CD4 specificities, VDJdb matching favored anti-spike CD8 responses.

V dropped 5 bases and J dropped 6 bases, with 14 bases sitting between them. The CDR3 runs 13 residues. For this clonotype: Antigen specificity is unknown.

TCRdb passed the 5' RACE reads through MiXCR, listing each CDR3 protein once. The sample yields about 77,000 distinct CDR3 sequences, roughly 12% seen once. The rearrangement joins TRBV12-3 or TRBV12-4 to TRBJ2-7; D may be TRBD1 or TRBD2 (5 bases each). Sequencing was performed on whole blood, taken at baseline. This TCR was recovered from an adult who was a healthcare worker with PCR-confirmed SARS-CoV-2 infection or an uninfected control (not recorded which). The donor label of this sample is uncertain. The CDR3 loop reads CASSLRRGGEQYF. The CDR3 DNA sequence: TGTGCCAGCAGTCTTAGACGTGGGGGCGAGCAGTACTTC.